This paragraph reports one TCR beta chain. Its antigen is as yet unknown. Every cDNA TCR molecule received its own unique molecular identifier. TCRdb passed the 5' RACE reads through MiXCR, listing each CDR3 protein once. Among 72,000 or so distinct CDR3 sequences listed, 8% to 9% were seen once. V shed 1 base and J shed 5 bases, with 5 bases lying between them. The CDR3 loop spans 12 amino acids. The germline V gene has CDR1 MNHNS and CDR2 SASEGT. Time point here: blood at routine non-recurrence follow-up after resection. This entry is derived from a study of spatial heterogeneity in lung cancer. Across the study: Where present, follow-up PBMC were sequenced a median of around 2 years after resection. Study outcomes and limitations: Ubiquitous expanded tumor TCRs showed up in blood more at resection than follow-up.

The specimen comprised PBMCs, sampled at follow-up. The chain combines TRBV6-1 with TRBJ1-1; D might be TRBD1 (5 bases). The source of this sequence is a female donor with early-stage non-small cell lung cancer. The CDR3 sequence is CASSEGGTEAFF. For the CDR3, the DNA is TGTGCCAGCAGTGAAGGGGGGACTGAAGCTTTCTTT.